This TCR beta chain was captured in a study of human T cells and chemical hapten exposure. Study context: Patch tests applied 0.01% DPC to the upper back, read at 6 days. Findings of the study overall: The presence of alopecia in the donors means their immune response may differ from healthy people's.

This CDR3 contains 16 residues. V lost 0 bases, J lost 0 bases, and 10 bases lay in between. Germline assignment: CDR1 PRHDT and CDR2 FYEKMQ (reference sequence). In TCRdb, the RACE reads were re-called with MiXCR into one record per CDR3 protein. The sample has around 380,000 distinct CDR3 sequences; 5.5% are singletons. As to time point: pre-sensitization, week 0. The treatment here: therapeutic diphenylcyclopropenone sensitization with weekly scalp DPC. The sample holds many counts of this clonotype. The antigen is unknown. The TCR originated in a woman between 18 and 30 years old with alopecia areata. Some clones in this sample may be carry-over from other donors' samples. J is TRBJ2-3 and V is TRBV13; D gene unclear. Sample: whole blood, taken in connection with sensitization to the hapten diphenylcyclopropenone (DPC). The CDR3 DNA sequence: TGTGCCAGCAGCTTAGGGGCTGCGTCTAGCACAGATACGCAGTATTTT. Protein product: CASSLGAASSTDTQYF. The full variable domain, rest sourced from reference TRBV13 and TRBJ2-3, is AAGVIQSPRHLIKEKRETATLKCYPIPRHDTVYWYQQGPGQDPQFLISFYEKMQSDKGSIPDRFSAQQFSDYHSELNMSSLELGDSALYFCASSLGAASSTDTQYFGPGTRLTVL.